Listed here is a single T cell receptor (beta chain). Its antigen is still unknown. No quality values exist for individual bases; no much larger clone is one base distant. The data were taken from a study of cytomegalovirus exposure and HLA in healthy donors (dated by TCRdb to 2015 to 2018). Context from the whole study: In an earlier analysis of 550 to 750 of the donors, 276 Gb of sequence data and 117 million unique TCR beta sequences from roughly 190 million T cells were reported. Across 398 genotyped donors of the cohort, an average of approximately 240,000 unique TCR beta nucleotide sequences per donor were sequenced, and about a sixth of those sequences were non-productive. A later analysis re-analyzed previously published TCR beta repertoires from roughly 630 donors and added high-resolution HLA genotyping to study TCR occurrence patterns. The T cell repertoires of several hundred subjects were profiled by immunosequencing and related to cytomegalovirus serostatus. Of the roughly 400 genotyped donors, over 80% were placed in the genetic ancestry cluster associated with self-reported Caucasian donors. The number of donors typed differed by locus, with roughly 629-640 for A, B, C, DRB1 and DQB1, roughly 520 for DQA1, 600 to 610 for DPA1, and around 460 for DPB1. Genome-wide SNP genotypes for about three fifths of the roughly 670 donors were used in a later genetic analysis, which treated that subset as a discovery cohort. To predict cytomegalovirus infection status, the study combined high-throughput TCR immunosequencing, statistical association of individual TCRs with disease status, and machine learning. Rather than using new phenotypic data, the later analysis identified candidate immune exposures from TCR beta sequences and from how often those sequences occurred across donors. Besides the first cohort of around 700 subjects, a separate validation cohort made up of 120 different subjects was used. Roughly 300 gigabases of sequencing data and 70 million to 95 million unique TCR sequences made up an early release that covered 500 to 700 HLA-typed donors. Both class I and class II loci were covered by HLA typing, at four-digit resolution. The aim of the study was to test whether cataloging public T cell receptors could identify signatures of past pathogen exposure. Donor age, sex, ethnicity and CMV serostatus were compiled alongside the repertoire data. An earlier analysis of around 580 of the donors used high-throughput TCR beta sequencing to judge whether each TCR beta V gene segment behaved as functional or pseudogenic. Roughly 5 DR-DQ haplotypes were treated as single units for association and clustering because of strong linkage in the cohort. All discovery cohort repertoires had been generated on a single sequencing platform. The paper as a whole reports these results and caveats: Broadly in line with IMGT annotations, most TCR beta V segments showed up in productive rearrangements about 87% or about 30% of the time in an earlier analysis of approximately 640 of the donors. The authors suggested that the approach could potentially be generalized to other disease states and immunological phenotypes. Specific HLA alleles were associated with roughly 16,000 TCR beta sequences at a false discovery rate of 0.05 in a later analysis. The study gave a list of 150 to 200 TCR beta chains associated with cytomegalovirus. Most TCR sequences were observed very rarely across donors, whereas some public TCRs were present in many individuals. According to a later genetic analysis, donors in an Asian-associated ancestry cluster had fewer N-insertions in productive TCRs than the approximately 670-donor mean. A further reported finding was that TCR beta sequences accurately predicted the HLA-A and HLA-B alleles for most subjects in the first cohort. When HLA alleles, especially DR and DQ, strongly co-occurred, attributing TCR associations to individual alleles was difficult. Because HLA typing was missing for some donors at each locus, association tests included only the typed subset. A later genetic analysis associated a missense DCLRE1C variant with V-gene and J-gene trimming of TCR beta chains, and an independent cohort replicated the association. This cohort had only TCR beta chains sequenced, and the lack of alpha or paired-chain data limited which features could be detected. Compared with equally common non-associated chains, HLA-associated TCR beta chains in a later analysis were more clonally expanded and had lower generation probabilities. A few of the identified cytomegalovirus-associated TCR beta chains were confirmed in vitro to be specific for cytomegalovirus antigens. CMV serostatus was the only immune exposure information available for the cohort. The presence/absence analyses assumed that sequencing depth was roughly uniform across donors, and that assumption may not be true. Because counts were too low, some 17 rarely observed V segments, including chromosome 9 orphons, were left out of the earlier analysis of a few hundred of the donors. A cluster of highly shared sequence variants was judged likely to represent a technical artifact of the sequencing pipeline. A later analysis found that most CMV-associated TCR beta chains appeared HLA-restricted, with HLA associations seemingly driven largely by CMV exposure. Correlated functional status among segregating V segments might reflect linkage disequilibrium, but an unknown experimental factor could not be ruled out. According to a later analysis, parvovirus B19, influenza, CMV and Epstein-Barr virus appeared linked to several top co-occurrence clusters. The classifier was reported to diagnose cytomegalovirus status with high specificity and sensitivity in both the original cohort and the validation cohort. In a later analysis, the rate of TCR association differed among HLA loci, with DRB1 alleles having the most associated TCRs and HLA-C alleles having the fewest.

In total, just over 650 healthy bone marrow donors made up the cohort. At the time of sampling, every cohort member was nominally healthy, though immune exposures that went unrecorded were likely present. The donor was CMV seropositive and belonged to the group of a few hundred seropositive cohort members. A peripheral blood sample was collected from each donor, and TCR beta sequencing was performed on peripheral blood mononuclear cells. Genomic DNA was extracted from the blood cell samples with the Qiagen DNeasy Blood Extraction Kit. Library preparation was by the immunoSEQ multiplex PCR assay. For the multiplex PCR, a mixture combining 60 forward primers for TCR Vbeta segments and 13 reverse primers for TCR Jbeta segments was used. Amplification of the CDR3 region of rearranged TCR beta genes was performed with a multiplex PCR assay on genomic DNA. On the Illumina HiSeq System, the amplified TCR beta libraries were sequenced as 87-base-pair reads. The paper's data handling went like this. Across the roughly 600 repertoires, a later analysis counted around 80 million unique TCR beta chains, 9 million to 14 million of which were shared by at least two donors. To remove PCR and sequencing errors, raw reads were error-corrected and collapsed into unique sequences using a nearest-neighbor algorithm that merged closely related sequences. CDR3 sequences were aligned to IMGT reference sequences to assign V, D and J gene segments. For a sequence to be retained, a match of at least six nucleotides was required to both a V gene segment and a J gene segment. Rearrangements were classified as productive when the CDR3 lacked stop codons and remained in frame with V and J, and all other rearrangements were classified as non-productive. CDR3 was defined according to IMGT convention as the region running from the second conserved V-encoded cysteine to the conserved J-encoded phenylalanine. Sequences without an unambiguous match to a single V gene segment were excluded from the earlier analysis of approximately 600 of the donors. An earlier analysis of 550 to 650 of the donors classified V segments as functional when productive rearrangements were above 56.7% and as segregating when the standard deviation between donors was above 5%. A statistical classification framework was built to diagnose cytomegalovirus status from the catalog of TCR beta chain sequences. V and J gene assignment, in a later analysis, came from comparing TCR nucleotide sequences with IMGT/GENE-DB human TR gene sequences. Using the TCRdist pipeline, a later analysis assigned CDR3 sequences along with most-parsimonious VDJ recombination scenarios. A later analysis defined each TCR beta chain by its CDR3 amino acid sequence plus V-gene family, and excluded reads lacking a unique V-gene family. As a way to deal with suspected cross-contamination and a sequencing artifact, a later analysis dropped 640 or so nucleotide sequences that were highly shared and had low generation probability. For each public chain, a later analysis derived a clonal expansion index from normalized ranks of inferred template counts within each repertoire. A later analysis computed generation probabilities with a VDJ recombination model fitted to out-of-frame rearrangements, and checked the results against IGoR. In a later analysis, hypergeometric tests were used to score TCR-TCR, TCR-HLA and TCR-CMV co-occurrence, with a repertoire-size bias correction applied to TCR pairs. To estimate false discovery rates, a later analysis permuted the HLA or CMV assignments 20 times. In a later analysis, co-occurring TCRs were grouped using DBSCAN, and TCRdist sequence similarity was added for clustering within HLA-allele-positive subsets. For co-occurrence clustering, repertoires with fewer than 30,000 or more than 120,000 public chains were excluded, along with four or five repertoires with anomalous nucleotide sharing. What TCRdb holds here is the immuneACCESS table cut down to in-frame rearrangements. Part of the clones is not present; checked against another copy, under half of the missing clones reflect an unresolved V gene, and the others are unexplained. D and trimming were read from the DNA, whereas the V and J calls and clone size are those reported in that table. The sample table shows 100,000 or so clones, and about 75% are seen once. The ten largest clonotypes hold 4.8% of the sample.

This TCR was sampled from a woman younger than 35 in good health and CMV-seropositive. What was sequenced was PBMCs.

For the CDR3, the sequence is CASSFPGDTDTQYF. The DNA sequence follows: TGCGCCAGCAGCTTTCCAGGGGACACAGATACGCAGTATTTT. In this chain, TRBV5-1 is recombined with TRBJ2-3; TRBD1 might be the D gene, on 6 matching bases. The CDR3 runs 14 residues from the cysteine to the phenylalanine. The DNA shown is the 42-base CDR3, in frame from base 1. V was cut back by 2 bases and J by 2 bases, leaving a gap of 9 bases between them. CDR1 and CDR2, looked up from the germline V gene, are SGHRS and YFSETQ.